This T cell receptor beta chain was found in a study of beta chain features in type 1 diabetes. For the study at large: Patients shared similar age, gender and cell yields with healthy donors. In all, approximately 110 million sorted cells from all samples were analyzed. Study-level points and caveats: The influence of HLA type on TCRB rearrangement stayed undetermined.

In this sample, this clone turned up a few times. Its antigen remains unknown. Germline V lookup: CDR1 SGHRS, CDR2 YFSETQ. Trimming removed 4 bases from V and 0 bases from J; junction bases left unmatched: 6. There are 16 residues in the CDR3. The isolated RNA, all of it, was reverse transcribed, so expressed TCRB transcripts were what got sequenced. Sequencing was performed with immunoSEQ multiplex PCR; in TCRdb, only in-frame clones are kept and a portion is missing. Altogether a few hundred thousand clones are present, over 9.5% being singletons, with the ten largest covering approximately 0.015%. The specimen sequenced was naive CD4+ T cells from blood. The clonotype was recovered from a young man in good health. This chain links TRBV5-1 with TRBJ1-1; 10 bases agree with TRBD1. The chain's CDR3 is CASSPDRGLMNTEAFF. The CDR3, as DNA: TGCGCCAGCAGCCCTGACAGGGGGCTTATGAACACTGAAGCTTTCTTT. The whole variable domain, remainder taken from reference TRBV5-1 and TRBJ1-1, is KAGVTQTPRYLIKTRGQQVTLSCSPISGHRSVSWYQQTPGQGLQFLFEYFSETQRNKGNFPGRFSGRQFSNSRSEMNVSTLELGDSALYLCASSPDRGLMNTEAFFGQGTRLTVV.